The rows below give T cell receptor beta chains drawn from one sample of a study of T cells in Graves' hyperthyroidism and ophthalmopathy. TCRdb reprocessed the multiplex PCR reads via MiXCR and lists one record per CDR3 protein. The repertoire has a few hundred thousand distinct CDR3 sequences, roughly 50% of them found once; the top ten carry around 8%. Material: peripheral blood or thyroid tissue (not recorded which). These receptors all come from a woman in her late teens or twenties with Graves' hyperthyroidism. Each CDR3 is given with its conserved first and last residue. Some rows have no size entry. The others give once, few or many, or a class for an expanded clone.

abundance,v_gene,j_gene,CDR3aa
many,TRBV5-1,TRBJ1-5,CASSHGTGNQPQHF
.,TRBV12-3/TRBV12-4,TRBJ1-5,CASSRTGEGQPQHF
.,TRBV29-1,TRBJ1-4,CSVGNVAATNEKLFF
many,TRBV6-5,TRBJ1-5,CASSLSGGLQPQHF
.,TRBV4-2,TRBJ2-1,CASSQDFVSGANEQFF
many,TRBV20-1,TRBJ2-7,CSARKGNSYEQYF
many,TRBV6-5,TRBJ1-2,CASSYSSGRVSGYGYTF
few,TRBV9,TRBJ2-5,CASSVSTSGRVETQYF
many,TRBV27,TRBJ1-1,CASSSWTGMVKDRDTEAFF
once,TRBV9,TRBJ2-5,CASSGTSGGPDTQYF
.,TRBV20-1,TRBJ1-2,CSARGDRGLYGYTF
many,TRBV12-5,TRBJ1-6,CASGLYGTWNSPLHF
many,TRBV20-1,TRBJ1-1,CSASRGDQRRAFF
many,TRBV2,TRBJ2-2,CASTAGRKAGELFF
many,TRBV24-1,TRBJ1-2,CATSDPGQGYGYTF
many,TRBV9,TRBJ1-6,CASSVGGPTLHF
.,TRBV3-1,.,CASSQDSDEQFF
many,TRBV6-1,TRBJ1-5,CASREGQGNQPQHF
.,TRBV5-1,TRBJ1-5,CASSLPQHF
.,TRBV29-1,TRBJ2-3,CSVEESGAGDTQYF
many,TRBV12-5,TRBJ2-5,CASGLDRAETQYF
many,TRBV6-5,TRBJ1-2,CASRRKPGQGLGYTF
.,TRBV29-1,TRBJ2-7,CSVDWPGEQYF
many,TRBV20-1,TRBJ2-2,CSAQNPAGNTGELFF
.,TRBV5-1,TRBJ2-4,CASSLVDPSGGRTKNIQYF
many,TRBV7-9,TRBJ2-1,CASSLDGYNEQFF
many,TRBV9,TRBJ2-2,CASSVWGGFGSGELFF
medium-sized,TRBV14,TRBJ2-7,CASSQSRYYEQYF
.,TRBV14,TRBJ1-2,CASSRTGGPYGYTF
many,TRBV11-2,TRBJ1-2,CASSSGQVNYGYTF
.,TRBV15,TRBJ2-5,CAASRTAQETQYF
few,TRBV10-3,TRBJ2-1,CAIRLTTGTSGRNEQFF
.,TRBV25-1,TRBJ2-5,CASRTSGSVETQYF
many,TRBV24-1,TRBJ2-2,CATSQLPAGELFF
.,TRBV15,TRBJ1-3,CATSRGAGDNENTIYF
.,TRBV5-1,TRBJ2-7,CASSGRLAGTFYEQYF
many,TRBV27,TRBJ2-7,CASSSREGDEQYF
many,TRBV7-9,TRBJ1-4,CASSYTAPRDEKLFF
.,TRBV6-5,TRBJ2-2,CASNTGGLVIRGELFF
.,TRBV13,.,CASSFTGNEQFF
many,TRBV20-1,TRBJ1-1,CSAGLQGPNTEAFF
.,TRBV29-1,TRBJ1-2,CSVEFGGFGNTF
once,TRBV7-3,TRBJ2-2,CASSDGDRGTGELFF
.,TRBV4-2,TRBJ1-1,CASSQGDTGRTEAFF
many,TRBV20-1,TRBJ1-2,CSARTGTGYNYGYTF
once,TRBV29-1,TRBJ1-4,CSVESAGTSEKLFF
many,TRBV6-1,TRBJ1-5,CASSRDRVSNQPQHF
.,TRBV4-1,TRBJ2-2,CASSRLIPGQGNTGELFF
.,TRBV12-5,TRBJ1-4,CASGLGATSEKLFF
many,TRBV20-1,TRBJ1-2,CSARGDRGSYGYTF
many,TRBV7-7,TRBJ2-5,CASSLGTPKGTQYF
many,TRBV9,TRBJ2-7,CASSLQDGPYEQYF
few,TRBV19,TRBJ2-2,CASSSRGYTGELFF
.,TRBV19,TRBJ2-3,CASSPSGTGTDTQYF
.,TRBV7-8,TRBJ2-6,CASSLEVEDLTF
few,TRBV12-3/TRBV12-4,TRBJ1-3,CASSRGTAGNTIYF
.,TRBV12-3/TRBV12-4,TRBJ1-5,CASSWTGGGQPQHF
many,TRBV6-1,TRBJ2-7,CASSALEGLAAYEQYF
few,TRBV11-3,TRBJ1-1,CASSGRTGRNTEAFF